Presented here are 5 T cell receptor beta chains from one specimen sequenced in a study of OX40 agonist ivuxolimab in advanced cancers. Sequencing was performed with immunoSEQ multiplex PCR; in TCRdb, only in-frame clones are kept and a portion is missing. The table includes approximately 50,000 clones, 80% to 90% detected once. The sequencing here drew on CD4+ or CD8+ T cells sorted from blood, taken in a trial of the OX40 agonist ivuxolimab. Receptors were obtained from an adult with an advanced solid tumor such as melanoma, head and neck, liver or kidney cancer.

The gene calls are TRBV4-3 and TRBJ2-1; tentative D call: TRBD2 (5 bases). The germline CDR1 and CDR2 sequences are LGHNA and YSLEER. This CDR3 has 14 amino acids. Trimming cost V 0 bases and J 7 bases, with 10 bases left between them. The CDR3 nucleotides read TGCGCCAGCAGCCAAGATACTAGTAGGAATGAGCAGTTCTTC. Encoded protein: CASSQDTSRNEQFF.

V gene TRBV5-1 combines with J gene TRBJ2-2, with TRBD1 matching 7 bases. Losses at the gene ends were 4 bases for V and 5 bases for J; bases not matched to a gene: 5. The CDR3 is 14 amino acids. The V gene's germline CDR1 is SGHRS and CDR2 YFSETQ. The CDR3 loop reads CASSADRSTGELFF. The DNA for the CDR3 is TGCGCCAGCAGCGCGGACAGGTCTACCGGGGAGCTGTTTTTT.

The V call is TRBV7-2, the J call TRBJ2-5; TRBD2 matches at 14 bases. This CDR3 has 16 residues. Trimming took 5 bases from V and 5 from J; bases not matched to a gene: 7. Looked up from germline, CDR1 is SGHTA and CDR2 is FQGNSA. The CDR3 spells CASSPGTSGSGETQYF. DNA for the CDR3: TGTGCCAGCAGCCCCGGGACTAGCGGGAGCGGGGAGACCCAGTACTTC.

The CDR3 protein is CASSRQDSFEAHPQYF. Here the CDR3 DNA reads TGTGCCAGCAGCCGTCAGGACAGCTTCGAAGCCCATCCGCAGTATTTT. The rearrangement links TRBV7-3 to TRBJ2-3; perhaps TRBD1 as D (6 bases). Trimming cost V 5 bases and J 10 bases, with 25 bases left between them. This CDR3 is built from 16 residues. Germline values: CDR1 SGHTA, CDR2 FQGTGA.

This CDR3 reads CASTGQGFTGELFF. CDR3 coding DNA: TGCGCCAGCACCGGCCAGGGCTTCACCGGGGAGCTGTTTTTT. This sequence joins TRBV10-2 and TRBJ2-2; D might be TRBD1 (5 bases). Between the trimmed V and J ends, which lost 7 bases and 4 bases, there was a span of 13 bases. The germline gives CDR1 WSHSY, CDR2 SAAADI. The CDR3 extends over 14 amino acids.